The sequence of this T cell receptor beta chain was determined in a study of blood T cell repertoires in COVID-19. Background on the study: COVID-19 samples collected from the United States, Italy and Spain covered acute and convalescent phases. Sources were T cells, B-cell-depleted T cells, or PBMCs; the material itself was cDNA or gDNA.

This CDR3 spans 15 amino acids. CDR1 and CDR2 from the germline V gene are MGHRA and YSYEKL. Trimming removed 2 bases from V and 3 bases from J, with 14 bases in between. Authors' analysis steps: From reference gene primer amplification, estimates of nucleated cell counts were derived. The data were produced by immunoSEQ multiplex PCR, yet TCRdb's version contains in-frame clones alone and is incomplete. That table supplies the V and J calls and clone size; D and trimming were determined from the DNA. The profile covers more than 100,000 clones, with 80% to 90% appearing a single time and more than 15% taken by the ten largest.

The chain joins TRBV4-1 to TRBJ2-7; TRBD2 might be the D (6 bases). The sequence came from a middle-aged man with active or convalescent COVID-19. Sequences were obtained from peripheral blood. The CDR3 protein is CASSQISGIGYEQYF. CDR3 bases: TGCGCCAGCAGCCAAATTAGCGGAATCGGCTACGAGCAGTACTTC.